This T cell receptor beta chain was identified in a study of shared clonotypes between healthy human individuals. About the research overall: Donors, aged 18 to 49, were a couple of women and a few men.

Germline lookup yields CDR1 SGHRS and CDR2 YFSETQ. J was trimmed by 3 bases and V by 1 base; bases with no gene match: 8. The CDR3 is 16 amino acids. Several immunoSEQ 96-well plates shared each subset's DNA, each plate a replicate. Sequencing of unsorted PBMC DNA was carried out using ten immunoSEQ deep assay plates. In the source study's methods: Filtering differed because ImmunoSEQ produced junction-only sequences that carried no quality scores. Sequencing used immunoSEQ multiplex PCR; TCRdb keeps in-frame clones, though not all of them. The V and J calls and clone size were taken over from that table, and D and trimming were inferred from the DNA. The sample has hundreds of thousands of clones; around three quarters are singletons.

The chain employs TRBV5-1 and TRBJ2-5, with 8 bases that match TRBD2. The source of this sequence is a woman in her 40s in good health. Some clones in this sample may be carry-over from other donors' samples. The sample consisted of PBMCs. As DNA, the CDR3 is TGCGCCAGCAGCTTGATAGGCGGGGGGTGGGAAGAGACCCAGTACTTC. It codes for CASSLIGGGWEETQYF.